One sample yielded the 13 T cell receptor beta chains listed below, sequenced in a study of blood T cell repertoires in COVID-19. Assay used: immunoSEQ multiplex PCR; TCRdb lists only in-frame clones, some missing. Counted here are 400,000 or so clones, around 87% occurring once; the ten biggest clones make up 1.5% to 2.5%. Sequenced: PBMCs or T cells enriched from blood (not recorded which). The receptors stem from a man between 40 and 49 years old in a cohort exposed to, infected with or recovered from COVID-19 (not recorded which).

This chain connects TRBV15 to TRBJ1-5; tentative D call: TRBD1 (5 bases). The CDR3 consists of 14 residues. V lost 1 base and J 4 bases, leaving 8 bases between the germline ends. Per germline, CDR1 LNHNV and CDR2 YYDKDF (reference sequence). The CDR3 here is CATSRAGLNQPQHF. DNA of the CDR3: TGTGCCACCAGCAGAGCGGGACTTAATCAGCCCCAGCATTTT.

The rearrangement joins TRBV9 to TRBJ2-3; maybe TRBD2 (6 bases). V gave up 0 bases and J gave up 0 bases, with 8 bases separating them. The germline V gene has CDR1 SGDLS and CDR2 YYNGEE. This CDR3 contains 15 residues. CDR3 nucleotide sequence: TGTGCCAGCAGCGTAGAGGGGACTAGCACAGATACGCAGTATTTT. Its protein is CASSVEGTSTDTQYF.

This sequence joins TRBV28 and TRBJ2-7; possible D gene TRBD2, 6 bases. V was shortened by 2 bases and J by 4 bases, with 12 bases between the two germline ends. This CDR3 contains 14 residues. From germline, CDR1 is MDHEN and CDR2 SYDVKM. CDR3 region: CASSLVGGAYEQYF. In DNA, the CDR3 is TGTGCCAGCAGTTTAGTCGGGGGAGCGTACGAGCAGTACTTC.

V usage is TRBV4-2 and J usage is TRBJ1-4, with D possibly being TRBD1 (5 bases). V was pared by 2 bases and J by 7 bases, with 20 bases between. Germline CDR1 and CDR2: LGHNA and YNFKEQ. This CDR3 is 17 amino acids long. This CDR3 is CASSQQLGTHQREKLFF. Here the CDR3 DNA reads TGTGCCAGCAGCCAACAATTGGGGACTCATCAGCGTGAAAAACTGTTTTTT.

The chain is built from TRBV14 and TRBJ2-7; 10 bases fit TRBD1. J gave up 3 bases and V 3 bases, and 5 bases lay outside the gene matches. Germline V gives CDR1 SGHDN, CDR2 FVKESK. The CDR3 sequence is 15 residues long. Here the CDR3 reads CASSQVRDRGYEQYF. DNA for the CDR3: TGTGCCAGCAGCCAGGTCCGGGACAGGGGCTACGAGCAGTACTTC.

This chain joins TRBV6-4 and TRBJ2-7; 8 nucleotides agree with TRBD2. Germline values: CDR1 MRHNA, CDR2 SNTAGT. The CDR3 length is 20 residues. V lost 0 bases, J lost 0 bases, and 16 bases stayed unmatched. The CDR3 loop reads CASSDSRRGLAPIFSYEQYF. As DNA, the CDR3 is TGTGCCAGCAGTGACTCTCGCCGAGGACTAGCACCTATATTCTCCTACGAGCAGTACTTC.

The rearrangement joins TRBV27 to TRBJ2-2; tentative D call: TRBD1 (5 bases). Per the germline V gene, CDR1 is MNHEY and CDR2 is SMNVEV (reference sequence). This CDR3 is 15 amino acids long. Trimming took 5 bases from V and 9 from J, leaving 19 bases between them. The CDR3 reads CASSPQGGTLRELFF. The CDR3 DNA sequence: TGTGCCAGCAGTCCCCAGGGTGGCACCCTCAGGGAGCTGTTTTTT.

The rearrangement links TRBV30 to TRBJ1-2; TRBD1 agrees at 11 bases. The CDR3 is 12 amino acids. V trimming: 5 bases; J trimming: 7 bases; junction bases outside the gene matches: 3. Per germline, CDR1 GTSNPN and CDR2 SVGIG (reference sequence). The CDR3 loop is CAWVGTGGGYTF. In nucleotides, the CDR3 is TGTGCCTGGGTGGGGACAGGGGGTGGCTACACCTTC.

The V gene is TRBV7-3, the J gene TRBJ1-1; D call uncertain. V was pared by 5 bases and J by 1 base, with 8 bases between. The CDR3 loop spans 13 amino acids. CDR1 SGHTA and CDR2 FQGTGA come from the germline V gene. The CDR3 here is CASSLRSNTEAFF. The CDR3 DNA follows: TGTGCCAGCAGCCTCCGGTCGAACACTGAAGCTTTCTTT.

J is TRBJ2-1 and V is TRBV7-6, with D possibly TRBD1 on 6 matching bases. The CDR3 extends over 15 amino acids. The germline CDR1 and CDR2 sequences are SGHVS and FNYEAQ. The V end lost 2 bases, the J end lost 7 bases, and 15 bases lay between the germline ends. CDR3 amino acids: CASSLTGQLGNEQFF. The CDR3 nucleotides read TGTGCCAGCAGCTTAACGGGACAACTGGGTAATGAGCAGTTCTTC. Variable domain in full (rest from reference TRBV7-6 and TRBJ2-1): GAGVSQSPRYKVTKRGQDVALRCDPISGHVSLYWYRQALGQGPEFLTYFNYEAQQDKSGLPNDRFSAERPEGSISTLTIQRTEQRDSAMYRCASSLTGQLGNEQFFGPGTRLTVL.

The gene calls are TRBV10-1 and TRBJ1-1; D uncertain. Trimming removed 4 bases at V and 1 base at J, with 4 bases between. CDR3 length equals 12 residues. CDR1 and CDR2 from the germline V gene are WNHNN and SYGVQD (reference sequence). CDR3 residues: CASSAGNTEAFF. DNA of the CDR3: TGCGCCAGCAGTGCGGGGAACACTGAAGCTTTCTTT.

For the CDR3, the DNA is TGTGCCACCAAAGAGGGAGGGCCGAACACCGGGGAGCTGTTTTTT. It codes for CATKEGGPNTGELFF. The J gene is TRBJ2-2, the V gene TRBV19; 7 bases agree with TRBD2. Germline lookup yields CDR1 LNHDA and CDR2 SQIVND (reference sequence). J was trimmed by 0 bases and V by 10 bases; bases with no gene match: 8. The CDR3 consists of 15 residues.

The V call is TRBV27, the J call TRBJ2-7; 7 bases match TRBD2. The CDR3 is made up of 16 amino acids. V dropped 0 bases and J dropped 2; count of bases not matched to a gene: 7. Germline V gene sequence: CDR1 MNHEY, CDR2 SMNVEV (reference sequence). The CDR3 loop is CASSLSGGEGPYEQYF. CDR3 DNA sequence: TGTGCCAGCAGTTTATCGGGGGGGGAGGGCCCCTACGAGCAGTACTTC.